These T cell receptor beta chains were read from a single sample in a study of T cells in localized non-small cell lung cancer. Clones were sequenced by immunoSEQ multiplex PCR, and TCRdb holds only the in-frame ones, with some missing. The sample records 50,000 to 55,000 clones, over 80% being singletons. The sample was peripheral blood mononuclear cells, taken before any cancer treatment. The receptors originated from a man aged 35 to 69 with stage III lung adenocarcinoma. The CDR3 runs from the conserved cysteine through the conserved F or W. The order of the fields is clone size, J gene, V gene, D gene, CDR3 protein, CDR3 DNA. A D gene is named only where the DNA matches it firmly. A row's size may be missing; if present it is once, few, many or a size class.

-,TRBJ2-3,TRBV5-1,TRBD2,CASSLAAGGTDTQYF,TGCGCCAGCAGCTTGGCCGCGGGGGGCACAGATACGCAGTATTTT
-,TRBJ2-3,TRBV18,-,CASSILGGGAGDTQYF,TGTGCCAGCTCTATTTTGGGAGGGGGCGCCGGAGATACGCAGTATTTT
-,TRBJ2-4,TRBV2,-,CASSYPGGGRGNIQYF,TGTGCCAGCAGCTACCCAGGAGGGGGTCGGGGAAACATTCAGTACTTC
-,TRBJ1-3,TRBV7-9,TRBD1,CASSSHRGRSGNTIYF,TGTGCCAGCAGCTCCCACAGGGGGAGGTCTGGAAACACCATATATTTT
once,TRBJ1-2,TRBV30,-,CAWTHWTLRNYGYTF,TGTGCCTGGACCCATTGGACGCTTAGAAACTATGGCTACACCTTC
once,TRBJ2-1,TRBV28,-,CASSFWASPNNYNEQFF,TGTGCCAGCAGTTTTTGGGCCTCCCCGAATAATTACAATGAGCAGTTCTTC
-,TRBJ1-1,TRBV7-2,-,CASSVSERNTEAFF,TGTGCCAGCAGCGTTAGCGAACGGAACACTGAAGCTTTCTTT
-,TRBJ1-4,TRBV14,-,CASSQGAREKLFF,TGTGCCAGCAGCCAAGGGGCACGGGAAAAACTGTTTTTT
-,TRBJ1-4,TRBV7-9,TRBD1,CASSSSLGTGGSLNEKLFF,TGTGCCAGCAGCTCGTCCTTAGGGACAGGGGGCTCCCTTAATGAAAAACTGTTTTTT
-,TRBJ2-5,TRBV7-2,-,CASSLMAAKGETQYF,TGTGCCAGCAGCTTAATGGCGGCGAAGGGAGAGACCCAGTACTTC
few,TRBJ2-7,TRBV29-1,-,CSVEGDNEQYF,TGCAGCGTTGAGGGCGATAACGAGCAGTACTTC
-,TRBJ1-4,TRBV27,-,CASSFDWTEKLFF,TGTGCCAGCAGTTTCGACTGGACGGAAAAACTGTTTTTT
-,TRBJ1-6,TRBV7-9,-,CASSLRRQGGNSPLHF,TGTGCCAGCAGCCTTAGACGGCAGGGCGGGAATTCACCCCTCCACTTT
few,TRBJ1-5,TRBV4-2,-,CASSQEGRRPQHF,TGTGCCAGCAGCCAAGAGGGTCGTCGGCCCCAGCATTTT
-,TRBJ2-3,TRBV29-1,-,CSVEDPEKSTDTQYF,TGCAGCGTTGAGGACCCTGAGAAGAGCACAGATACGCAGTATTTT
-,TRBJ1-1,TRBV6-5,-,CASSGWNTEAFF,TGTGCCAGTTCAGGGTGGAACACTGAAGCTTTCTTT
-,TRBJ2-5,TRBV5-1,TRBD1,CASSDRDRVETQYF,TGCGCCAGCAGCGACCGGGACAGGGTCGAGACCCAGTACTTC
few,TRBJ2-1,TRBV11-2,TRBD1,CASSPRDRVNDEQFF,TGTGCCAGCAGCCCTCGGGACAGGGTCAATGATGAGCAGTTCTTC
-,TRBJ2-5,TRBV5-4,-,CASSLDTTRGTQYF,TGTGCCAGCAGCTTGGATACTACTAGGGGGACCCAGTACTTC
-,TRBJ2-7,TRBV19,TRBD2,CASSSGLAENEQYF,TGTGCCAGTAGTTCGGGACTAGCTGAGAACGAGCAGTACTTC
-,TRBJ1-1,TRBV19,-,CASSATVNTEAFF,TGTGCCAGTAGTGCGACGGTGAACACTGAAGCTTTCTTT
-,TRBJ2-7,TRBV5-1,-,CASSPTGYEQYF,TGCGCCAGCAGCCCGACTGGCTACGAGCAGTACTTC
once,TRBJ1-2,TRBV7-6,-,CASSLAGSYGYTF,TGTGCCAGCAGCTTAGCGGGTAGCTATGGCTACACCTTC
-,TRBJ1-1,TRBV30,TRBD1,CAWSGTGEAFF,TGTGCCTGGAGTGGGACAGGTGAAGCTTTCTTT
once,TRBJ2-7,TRBV7-9,-,CASSPQFPDYEQYF,TGTGCCAGCAGCCCACAATTTCCTGATTACGAGCAGTACTTC
-,TRBJ2-1,TRBV25-1,-,CASSEYGGTYNEQFF,TGTGCCAGCAGTGAATATGGCGGGACCTACAATGAGCAGTTCTTC
-,TRBJ2-4,TRBV14,-,CASSLGGQRGAKNIQYF,TGTGCCAGCAGCCTCGGGGGACAGCGGGGAGCCAAAAACATTCAGTACTTC
-,TRBJ2-7,TRBV15,-,CATSSWGYEQYF,TGTGCCACCAGCTCCTGGGGATACGAGCAGTACTTC
-,TRBJ2-7,TRBV27,TRBD1,CASSPTQGANEQYF,TGTGCCAGCAGTCCGACACAGGGGGCGAACGAGCAGTACTTC
-,TRBJ2-3,TRBV10-3,-,CAISSTGTDTQYF,TGTGCCATCAGTTCCACAGGCACAGATACGCAGTATTTT
-,TRBJ2-3,TRBV28,TRBD1,CASSSTGSALFSSTDTQYF,TGTGCCAGCAGTTCGACAGGGAGCGCTCTTTTTTCCAGCACAGATACGCAGTATTTT
-,TRBJ1-1,TRBV18,TRBD1,CASARTGSNTEAFF,TGTGCCAGCGCAAGGACAGGGTCGAACACTGAAGCTTTCTTT
-,TRBJ1-1,TRBV7-9,-,CASSSTLTGQNTEAFF,TGTGCCAGCAGCTCGACATTGACAGGACAGAACACTGAAGCTTTCTTT
-,TRBJ1-2,TRBV4-2,-,CASSQRSGYTF,TGTGCCAGCAGCCAACGAAGTGGCTACACCTTC
-,TRBJ1-3,TRBV2,-,CASSRQADSGNTIYF,TGTGCCAGCAGCCGACAGGCCGACTCTGGAAACACCATATATTTT
once,TRBJ1-2,TRBV28,-,CASGAAGYTF,TGTGCCAGCGGGGCGGCGGGCTACACCTTC
-,TRBJ2-1,TRBV7-2,-,CASSFSAYNEQFF,TGTGCCAGCAGCTTTTCAGCGTACAATGAGCAGTTCTTC
-,TRBJ2-3,TRBV19,TRBD1,CASSMDRGRTDTQYF,TGTGCCAGTAGTATGGACAGGGGGCGTACAGATACGCAGTATTTT
-,TRBJ1-5,TRBV18,TRBD1,CASSPGGQGAGNQPQHF,TGTGCCAGCTCACCGGGGGGGCAGGGGGCCGGCAATCAGCCCCAGCATTTT
once,TRBJ2-7,TRBV7-9,-,CASSSPERSGYEQYF,TGTGCCAGCAGTTCCCCCGAGAGGTCGGGCTACGAGCAGTACTTC
-,TRBJ2-5,TRBV9,-,CASSVAGNGVETQYF,TGTGCCAGCAGCGTAGCAGGTAACGGGGTGGAGACCCAGTACTTC
-,TRBJ2-2,TRBV6-5,TRBD1,CASSRQGPGELFF,TGTGCCAGCAGCCGACAGGGGCCCGGGGAGCTGTTTTTT
-,TRBJ1-5,TRBV2,TRBD1,CASSGGQGGNQPQHF,TGTGCCAGCAGTGGGGGACAGGGGGGCAATCAGCCCCAGCATTTT
-,TRBJ2-1,TRBV2,TRBD2,CASSVGLAGGPQRFF,TGTGCCAGCAGTGTTGGGCTAGCGGGAGGCCCGCAGCGGTTCTTC
-,TRBJ1-4,TRBV6-6,TRBD1,CASTRTGNGEKLFF,TGTGCCAGCACCCGGACAGGGAATGGTGAAAAACTGTTTTTT
-,TRBJ1-1,TRBV29-1,-,CSVEEGNTEAFF,TGCAGCGTTGAGGAGGGGAACACTGAAGCTTTCTTT
-,TRBJ2-1,TRBV6-5,TRBD2,CASSRQRGNNEQFF,TGTGCCAGCAGTCGCCAGCGGGGGAACAATGAGCAGTTCTTC
-,TRBJ2-3,TRBV19,-,CASSPTQTITQYF,TGTGCCAGTAGTCCGACCCAAACTATTACGCAGTATTTT
-,TRBJ1-5,TRBV15,-,CATSREAGNQPQHF,TGTGCCACCAGCAGAGAAGCAGGGAATCAGCCCCAGCATTTT
-,TRBJ2-7,TRBV4-3,-,CASSQRTRGEQYF,TGCGCCAGCAGCCAAAGAACCCGGGGCGAGCAGTACTTC
-,TRBJ1-1,TRBV29-1,-,CSAWNWGQAFF,TGCAGCGCCTGGAACTGGGGGCAAGCTTTCTTT
-,TRBJ2-1,TRBV19,TRBD2,CASSSVLAGDSYNEQFF,TGTGCCAGTAGTAGTGTACTAGCGGGAGATTCCTACAATGAGCAGTTCTTC
-,TRBJ2-2,TRBV4-3,-,CASSQEQGRSTGELFF,TGCGCCAGCAGCCAAGAGCAGGGGCGCAGCACCGGGGAGCTGTTTTTT
once,TRBJ1-2,TRBV11-2,-,CASTSSGKGFNYGYTF,TGTGCCAGCACGAGCTCAGGAAAGGGGTTTAACTATGGCTACACCTTC
once,TRBJ2-4,TRBV19,-,CASSLRVLDIQYF,TGTGCCAGTAGCCTCCGCGTTTTGGACATTCAGTACTTC